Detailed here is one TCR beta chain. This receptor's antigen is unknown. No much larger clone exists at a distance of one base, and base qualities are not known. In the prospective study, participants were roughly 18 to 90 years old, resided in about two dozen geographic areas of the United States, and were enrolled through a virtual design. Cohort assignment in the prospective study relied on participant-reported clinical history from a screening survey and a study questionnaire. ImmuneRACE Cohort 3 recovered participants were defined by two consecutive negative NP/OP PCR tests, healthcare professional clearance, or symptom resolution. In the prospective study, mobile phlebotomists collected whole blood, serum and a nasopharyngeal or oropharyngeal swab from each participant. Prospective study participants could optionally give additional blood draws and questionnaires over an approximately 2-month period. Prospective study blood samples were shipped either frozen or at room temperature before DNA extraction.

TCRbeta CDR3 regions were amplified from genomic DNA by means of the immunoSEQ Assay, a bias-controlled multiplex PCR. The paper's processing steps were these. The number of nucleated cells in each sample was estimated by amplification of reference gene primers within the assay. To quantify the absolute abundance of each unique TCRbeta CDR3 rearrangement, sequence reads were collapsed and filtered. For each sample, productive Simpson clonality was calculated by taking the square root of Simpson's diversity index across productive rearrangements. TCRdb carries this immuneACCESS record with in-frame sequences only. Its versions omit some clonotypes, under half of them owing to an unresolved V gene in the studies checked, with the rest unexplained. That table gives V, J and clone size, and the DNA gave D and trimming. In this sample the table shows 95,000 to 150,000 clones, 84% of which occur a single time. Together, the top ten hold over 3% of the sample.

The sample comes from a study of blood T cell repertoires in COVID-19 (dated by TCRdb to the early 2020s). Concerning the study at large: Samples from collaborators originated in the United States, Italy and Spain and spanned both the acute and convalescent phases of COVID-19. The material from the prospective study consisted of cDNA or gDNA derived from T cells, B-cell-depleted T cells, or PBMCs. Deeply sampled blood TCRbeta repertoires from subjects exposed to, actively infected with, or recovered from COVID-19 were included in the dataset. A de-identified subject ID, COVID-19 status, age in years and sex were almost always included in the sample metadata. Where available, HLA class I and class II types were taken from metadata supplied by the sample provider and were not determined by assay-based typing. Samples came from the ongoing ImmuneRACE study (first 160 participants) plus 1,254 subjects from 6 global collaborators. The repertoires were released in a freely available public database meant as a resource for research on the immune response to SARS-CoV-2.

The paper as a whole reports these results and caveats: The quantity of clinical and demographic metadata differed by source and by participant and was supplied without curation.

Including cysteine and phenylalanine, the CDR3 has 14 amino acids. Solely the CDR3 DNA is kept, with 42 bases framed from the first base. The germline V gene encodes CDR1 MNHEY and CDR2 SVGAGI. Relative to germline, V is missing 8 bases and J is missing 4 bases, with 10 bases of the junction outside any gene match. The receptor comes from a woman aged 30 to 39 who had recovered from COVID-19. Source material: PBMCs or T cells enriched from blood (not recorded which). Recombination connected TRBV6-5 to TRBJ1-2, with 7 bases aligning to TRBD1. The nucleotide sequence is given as TGTGCCAGCCATCGTGGAGACAGGGTCTATGGCTACACCTTC. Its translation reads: CASHRGDRVYGYTF.